The following is a T cell receptor (beta chain) sequence with its context. Original processing methods: The authors estimated nucleated cell counts from reference gene primer amplification. The protocol was immunoSEQ multiplex PCR, while the TCRdb copy is restricted to in-frame clones and leaves out a portion. V and J calls and clone size follow that table, whereas D and trimming were derived from the DNA. Of approximately 210,000 clones listed, roughly four fifths are singletons. The CDR3 spans 16 residues. The V end was cut by 3 bases, the J end by 11 bases, with 26 bases between. CDR1 and CDR2 (germline): MDHEN, SYDVKM. The sample belongs to a study of blood T cell repertoires in COVID-19. Study overall: Some COVID-19 samples were acute and others convalescent; all came from the United States, Italy and Spain. From T cells, B-cell-depleted T cells, or PBMCs came the material, which was cDNA or gDNA.

The rearrangement uses TRBV28 and TRBJ2-7; possibly TRBD1 for D (6 bases). The TCR was taken from a woman in her 70s with active or convalescent COVID-19. Input material: peripheral blood. The CDR3 protein is CASSLADRFPLFFKYF. The CDR3, as DNA: TGTGCCAGCAGTTTGGCGGACAGATTTCCCCTTTTCTTCAAGTACTTC.